This TCR beta chain was found in a study of blood T cell repertoires in COVID-19 (TCRdb year 2020). General notes on the study: Collaborator samples came from the United States, Italy and Spain and covered acute and convalescent phases of COVID-19. Subjects who had been exposed to COVID-19, were actively infected with it, or had recovered from it provided the deeply sampled blood TCRbeta repertoires that made up the dataset. A de-identified subject ID, COVID-19 status, age in years and sex were almost always included in the sample metadata. Samples were obtained from the ongoing ImmuneRACE study (first 160 participants) and from 1,200 or so subjects provided by 6 global collaborators. The repertoires were released in a freely available public database meant as a resource for research on the immune response to SARS-CoV-2. Where available, HLA class I and class II types were obtained from metadata supplied by the sample provider rather than from assay-based typing. The prospective study material was composed of cDNA or gDNA derived from T cells, B-cell-depleted T cells, or PBMCs. Points the paper makes about the study in general: How much clinical and demographic metadata was included differed by source and by participant, and the metadata was provided uncurated.

Collaborating institutions collected whole blood in K2EDTA tubes following their own protocols. For TCRbeta analysis, collaborators shipped samples as frozen whole blood, isolated PBMCs, or DNA extracted from either of those sample types. Counted from cysteine to phenylalanine, this CDR3 has 18 amino acids. Here the CDR3 DNA is all that survives: 54 bases in frame from base 1. The germline V gene supplies CDR1 SGHVS and CDR2 FQNEAQ. The junction shows trimming of 0 bases on V and 0 bases on J, plus 15 bases between the germline ends. Note on this clone: This clone's antigen is unknown. No base-level quality is on record; no much larger clone is a single base apart.

TCRbeta CDR3 regions were amplified from genomic DNA using the immunoSEQ Assay, a bias-controlled multiplex PCR. The study's processing was this. Within the assay, amplification of reference gene primers was used to estimate how many nucleated cells each sample contained. To quantify the absolute abundance of each unique TCRbeta CDR3 rearrangement, sequence reads were collapsed and filtered. Productive Simpson clonality was computed per sample as the square root of Simpson's diversity index over productive rearrangements. Not all clones reach the TCRdb copy of this immuneACCESS table, which keeps in-frame sequences only. Checked studies attribute under half of the gap to unresolved V genes and leave the rest unexplained. V and J calls and clone size are copied from that table; D and trimming were computed from the DNA. The table for this sample lists under 300,000 clones; 82% of them were counted only once. The ten largest clones add up to 4.5% to 5% of the sample.

Recombination linked TRBV7-8 to TRBJ1-5; TRBD1 might be the D gene, on 5 matching bases. The specimen was peripheral blood. This receptor was identified in a woman older than 75 with active or convalescent COVID-19. In nucleotides, the sequence is TGTGCCAGCAGCTTAGCGTTGGCAGGGAGGCATAGCAATCAGCCCCAGCATTTT. The encoded protein is CASSLALAGRHSNQPQHF.